Below are 14 T cell receptor beta chains sequenced from a single sample in a study of T cells after yellow fever vaccination. One entry per CDR3 protein, called by TCRdb with MiXCR from the 5' RACE reads. The repertoire holds over 35,000 distinct CDR3 sequences, with around 6.5% as singletons. Sequenced material: PBMCs, either bulk or a sorted T-cell subset (CD4+, CD8+, memory, or dextramer-sorted; not recorded which), taken 45 days after the yellow fever booster vaccination. The source is a man younger than 40 who received the YFV17D yellow fever vaccine.

The sample holds many counts of this clonotype. The chain joins TRBV7-6 to TRBJ2-7, with a weak D call TRBD2 (6 bases). Germline loops: CDR1 SGHVS, CDR2 FNYEAQ. V was pared by 1 base and J by 2 bases, with 9 bases between. The CDR3 runs to 14 residues. The CDR3 reads CASSLERAAYEQYF. The CDR3 nucleotides read TGTGCCAGCAGCTTAGAGCGGGCCGCCTACGAGCAGTACTTC.

This clonotype was counted ten times or more. The chain joins TRBV11-3 to TRBJ2-1, with TRBD2 matching over 9 bases. CDR3 length: 16 residues. V was clipped by 2 bases and J by 7 bases; unmatched bases: 9. Germline CDR1 SGHNT, CDR2 YENEEA. For the CDR3, the DNA is TGTGCCAGCAGCTTAAGAGGCGGGAGGGCCGGGAATGAGCAGTTCTTC. As protein: CASSLRGGRAGNEQFF.

In the case of this clonotype: This clone may be a read error of a much larger clone one base away. The rearrangement uses TRBV10-3 and TRBJ2-5; D uncertain. Germline values: CDR1 ENHRY, CDR2 SYGVKD. The CDR3 has 13 amino acids. CDR3 coding DNA: TGTGCCATCAGTGAGACCTACCAAGAGTCCCAGTACTTC. Amino acids: CAISETYQESQYF.

This chain links TRBV7-6 with TRBJ2-7; D gene uncertain. The CDR3 has 13 residues. Germline assignment: CDR1 SGHVS and CDR2 FNYEAQ. Trimming pared 0 bases from V and 6 bases from J, leaving 9 bases between. CDR3 bases: TGTGCCAGCAGCTTAGCTGTGGTCGGCGAGCAGTACTTC. This sequence encodes CASSLAVVGEQYF.

This clonotype was seen repeatedly, ten times or more. The chain links TRBV7-2 to TRBJ2-5; D is undetermined. Germline lookup yields CDR1 SGHTA and CDR2 FQGNSA. V lost 4 bases to trimming and J lost 5 bases, with 8 bases between them. This CDR3 has 12 amino acids. CDR3 in amino acids: CASSSIGETQYF. The CDR3 coding sequence is TGTGCCAGCAGCTCCATAGGGGAGACCCAGTACTTC.

The chain carries TRBV3-1 and TRBJ2-5; 11 bases are shared with TRBD1. This CDR3 is 18 amino acids long. Germline assignment: CDR1 LGHDT and CDR2 YNNKEL (reference sequence). V lost 11 bases to trimming and J lost 5 bases; unmatched junction nucleotides: 22. The CDR3 loop is CAFSTRIIGTGGMETQYF. The DNA for the CDR3 is TGTGCCTTCAGTACCCGGATAATCGGGACAGGGGGAATGGAGACCCAGTACTTC.

This clonotype has ten or more counts. The chain is built from TRBV7-2 and TRBJ2-4; no clear D gene. The CDR3 length is 13 residues. From germline, CDR1 is SGHTA and CDR2 FQGNSA. Between the trimmed V and J ends, which lost 2 bases and 5 bases, there was a span of 7 bases. The CDR3 loop is CASSLPGQNIQYF. The DNA for the CDR3 is TGTGCCAGCAGCTTACCCGGACAAAACATTCAGTACTTC.

This clonotype has at least ten counts. The chain combines TRBV3-1 with TRBJ2-1; the match to TRBD2 covers 7 bases. The CDR3 consists of 16 residues. The V gene end was trimmed by 4 bases and the J gene end by 0 bases; junction bases not matched to a gene: 6. The germline V gene encodes CDR1 LGHDT and CDR2 YNNKEL (reference sequence). CDR3 amino acids: CASSLVGGSSYNEQFF. The CDR3, as DNA: TGTGCCAGCAGCCTTGTGGGCGGGAGCTCCTACAATGAGCAGTTCTTC.

This clonotype came up many times. The chain carries TRBV3-1 and TRBJ2-7; TRBD2 agrees at 9 bases. J lost 3 bases, V lost 1 base, and 1 base had no gene match. Germline CDR1 and CDR2: LGHDT and YNNKEL (reference sequence). This CDR3 spans 14 amino acids. The CDR3 region has the DNA TGTGCCAGCAGCCAAGTAGCGGGAGACTACGAGCAGTACTTC. This gives the protein CASSQVAGDYEQYF.

This clonotype occurred a few times. The chain is built from TRBV6-5 and TRBJ2-7, with 8 bases identical to TRBD1. The CDR3 loop spans 15 amino acids. J lost 3 bases, V lost 0 bases, and 4 bases had no gene match. Germline V gives CDR1 MNHEY, CDR2 SVGAGI. CDR3 nucleotides: TGTGCCAGCAGTTACTCGGACAGGGCCAACTACGAGCAGTACTTC. The encoded protein is CASSYSDRANYEQYF.

This clonotype counts as medium-sized. This chain connects TRBV4-1 to TRBJ2-1; D is unresolved. Trimming removed 5 bases at V and 8 bases at J, with 22 bases between. CDR3 length: 16 residues. The germline CDR1 and CDR2 sequences are MGHRA and YSYEKL. The CDR3 bases are TGCGCCAGCAGCACTTCTCGGGCTGCACGAGCCGATGAGCAGTTCTTC. This gives the protein CASSTSRAARADEQFF.

In this sample, this clonotype turned up many times. The chain links TRBV6-1 to TRBJ2-6, with D uncertain. V lost 2 bases, J lost 4 bases, and 9 bases lay in between. The CDR3 is 15 amino acids. Germline-derived CDR1 and CDR2 are MNHNS and SASEGT. CDR3 sequence (DNA): TGTGCCAGCAGTGAAAGGGTGGAAGGGGCCAACGTCCTGACTTTC. Translated: CASSERVEGANVLTF.

In this sample, this clonotype turned up many times. The rearrangement uses TRBV6-1 and TRBJ2-5, with 10 bases lining up with TRBD2. The V gene end was trimmed by 0 bases and the J gene end by 5 bases; junction bases not matched to a gene: 3. The length of the CDR3 is 15 residues. The germline V gene has CDR1 MNHNS and CDR2 SASEGT. The CDR3 region has the DNA TGTGCCAGCAGTGAAGCGGCTAGCGGGAGTGAGACCCAGTACTTC. Its translation: CASSEAASGSETQYF.

This clonotype was observed at least ten times. The V call is TRBV4-3, the J call TRBJ2-7; D not resolved. Trimming removed 0 bases from V and 3 bases from J, with 15 bases in between. Germline lookup yields CDR1 LGHNA and CDR2 YSLEER. This CDR3 spans 16 amino acids. DNA for the CDR3: TGCGCCAGCAGCCAAGATTTGGGCAGGACCAACTACGAGCAGTACTTC. Translated, it gives CASSQDLGRTNYEQYF.